The present entry profiles one T cell receptor beta chain with its context. TCRdb re-called the 5' RACE reads through MiXCR, storing one row per CDR3 protein. The sample comprises about 240,000 distinct CDR3 sequences, approximately 12% of which are singletons, and about 4.1% rests with the top ten. The V gene end was trimmed by 6 bases and the J gene end by 4 bases; junction bases not matched to a gene: 3. CDR1 is MNHEY and CDR2 is SMNVEV in the germline V gene (reference sequence). The CDR3 runs to 13 residues. The source of the sample is a study of identical twins. The sample also formed part of further work on yellow fever vaccine responses in identical twins.

The chain carries TRBV27 and TRBJ2-3, with 8 bases that match TRBD2. The material sequenced was memory (CD45RO+) T cells sorted from blood. This TCR derives from a young woman in good health. CDR3 residues: CASRASGSDTQYF. The CDR3 DNA sequence: TGTGCCAGCAGGGCTAGCGGGTCAGATACGCAGTATTTT.